Below are 3 T cell receptor beta chains sequenced from a single sample in a study of OX40 agonist ivuxolimab in advanced cancers. Here immunoSEQ multiplex PCR was the method, and the copy in TCRdb shows in-frame clones only, minus some. The sample comprises around 100,000 clones, just under 95% of which are singletons, and 0.25% to 0.3% rests with the top ten. Sequenced here: CD4+ or CD8+ T cells sorted from blood, sampled in a trial of the OX40 agonist ivuxolimab. The receptors stem from an adult with an advanced solid tumor such as melanoma, head and neck, liver or kidney cancer.

The V call is TRBV30, the J call TRBJ1-1; no clear D gene. Germline V gene sequence: CDR1 GTSNPN, CDR2 SVGIG (reference sequence). CDR3 length: 13 residues. Trimming pared 8 bases from V and 1 base from J, leaving 14 bases between. In DNA form, the CDR3 reads TGTGCCGGAGGTGGCAGAAGGAACACTGAAGCTTTCTTT. Protein sequence: CAGGGRRNTEAFF.

CDR3 sequence reads: CASSPNPVEQFF. The CDR3 DNA reads TGTGCCAGCTCACCGAATCCCGTTGAGCAGTTCTTC. The J gene is TRBJ2-1, the V gene TRBV18; D not certain. CDR3 length equals 12 residues. V shed 3 bases and J shed 9 bases, with 9 bases lying between them. From germline, CDR1 is KGHSH and CDR2 LQKENI.

This chain links TRBV6-5 with TRBJ2-5; TRBD1 or TRBD2 may be the D gene (5 bases each). V was pared by 8 bases and J by 1 base, with 5 bases between. Germline-derived CDR1 and CDR2 are MNHEY and SVGAGI. This CDR3 has 11 amino acids. The CDR3 region is CASGTQETQYF. The CDR3 DNA is TGTGCCAGCGGGACCCAAGAGACCCAGTACTTC.